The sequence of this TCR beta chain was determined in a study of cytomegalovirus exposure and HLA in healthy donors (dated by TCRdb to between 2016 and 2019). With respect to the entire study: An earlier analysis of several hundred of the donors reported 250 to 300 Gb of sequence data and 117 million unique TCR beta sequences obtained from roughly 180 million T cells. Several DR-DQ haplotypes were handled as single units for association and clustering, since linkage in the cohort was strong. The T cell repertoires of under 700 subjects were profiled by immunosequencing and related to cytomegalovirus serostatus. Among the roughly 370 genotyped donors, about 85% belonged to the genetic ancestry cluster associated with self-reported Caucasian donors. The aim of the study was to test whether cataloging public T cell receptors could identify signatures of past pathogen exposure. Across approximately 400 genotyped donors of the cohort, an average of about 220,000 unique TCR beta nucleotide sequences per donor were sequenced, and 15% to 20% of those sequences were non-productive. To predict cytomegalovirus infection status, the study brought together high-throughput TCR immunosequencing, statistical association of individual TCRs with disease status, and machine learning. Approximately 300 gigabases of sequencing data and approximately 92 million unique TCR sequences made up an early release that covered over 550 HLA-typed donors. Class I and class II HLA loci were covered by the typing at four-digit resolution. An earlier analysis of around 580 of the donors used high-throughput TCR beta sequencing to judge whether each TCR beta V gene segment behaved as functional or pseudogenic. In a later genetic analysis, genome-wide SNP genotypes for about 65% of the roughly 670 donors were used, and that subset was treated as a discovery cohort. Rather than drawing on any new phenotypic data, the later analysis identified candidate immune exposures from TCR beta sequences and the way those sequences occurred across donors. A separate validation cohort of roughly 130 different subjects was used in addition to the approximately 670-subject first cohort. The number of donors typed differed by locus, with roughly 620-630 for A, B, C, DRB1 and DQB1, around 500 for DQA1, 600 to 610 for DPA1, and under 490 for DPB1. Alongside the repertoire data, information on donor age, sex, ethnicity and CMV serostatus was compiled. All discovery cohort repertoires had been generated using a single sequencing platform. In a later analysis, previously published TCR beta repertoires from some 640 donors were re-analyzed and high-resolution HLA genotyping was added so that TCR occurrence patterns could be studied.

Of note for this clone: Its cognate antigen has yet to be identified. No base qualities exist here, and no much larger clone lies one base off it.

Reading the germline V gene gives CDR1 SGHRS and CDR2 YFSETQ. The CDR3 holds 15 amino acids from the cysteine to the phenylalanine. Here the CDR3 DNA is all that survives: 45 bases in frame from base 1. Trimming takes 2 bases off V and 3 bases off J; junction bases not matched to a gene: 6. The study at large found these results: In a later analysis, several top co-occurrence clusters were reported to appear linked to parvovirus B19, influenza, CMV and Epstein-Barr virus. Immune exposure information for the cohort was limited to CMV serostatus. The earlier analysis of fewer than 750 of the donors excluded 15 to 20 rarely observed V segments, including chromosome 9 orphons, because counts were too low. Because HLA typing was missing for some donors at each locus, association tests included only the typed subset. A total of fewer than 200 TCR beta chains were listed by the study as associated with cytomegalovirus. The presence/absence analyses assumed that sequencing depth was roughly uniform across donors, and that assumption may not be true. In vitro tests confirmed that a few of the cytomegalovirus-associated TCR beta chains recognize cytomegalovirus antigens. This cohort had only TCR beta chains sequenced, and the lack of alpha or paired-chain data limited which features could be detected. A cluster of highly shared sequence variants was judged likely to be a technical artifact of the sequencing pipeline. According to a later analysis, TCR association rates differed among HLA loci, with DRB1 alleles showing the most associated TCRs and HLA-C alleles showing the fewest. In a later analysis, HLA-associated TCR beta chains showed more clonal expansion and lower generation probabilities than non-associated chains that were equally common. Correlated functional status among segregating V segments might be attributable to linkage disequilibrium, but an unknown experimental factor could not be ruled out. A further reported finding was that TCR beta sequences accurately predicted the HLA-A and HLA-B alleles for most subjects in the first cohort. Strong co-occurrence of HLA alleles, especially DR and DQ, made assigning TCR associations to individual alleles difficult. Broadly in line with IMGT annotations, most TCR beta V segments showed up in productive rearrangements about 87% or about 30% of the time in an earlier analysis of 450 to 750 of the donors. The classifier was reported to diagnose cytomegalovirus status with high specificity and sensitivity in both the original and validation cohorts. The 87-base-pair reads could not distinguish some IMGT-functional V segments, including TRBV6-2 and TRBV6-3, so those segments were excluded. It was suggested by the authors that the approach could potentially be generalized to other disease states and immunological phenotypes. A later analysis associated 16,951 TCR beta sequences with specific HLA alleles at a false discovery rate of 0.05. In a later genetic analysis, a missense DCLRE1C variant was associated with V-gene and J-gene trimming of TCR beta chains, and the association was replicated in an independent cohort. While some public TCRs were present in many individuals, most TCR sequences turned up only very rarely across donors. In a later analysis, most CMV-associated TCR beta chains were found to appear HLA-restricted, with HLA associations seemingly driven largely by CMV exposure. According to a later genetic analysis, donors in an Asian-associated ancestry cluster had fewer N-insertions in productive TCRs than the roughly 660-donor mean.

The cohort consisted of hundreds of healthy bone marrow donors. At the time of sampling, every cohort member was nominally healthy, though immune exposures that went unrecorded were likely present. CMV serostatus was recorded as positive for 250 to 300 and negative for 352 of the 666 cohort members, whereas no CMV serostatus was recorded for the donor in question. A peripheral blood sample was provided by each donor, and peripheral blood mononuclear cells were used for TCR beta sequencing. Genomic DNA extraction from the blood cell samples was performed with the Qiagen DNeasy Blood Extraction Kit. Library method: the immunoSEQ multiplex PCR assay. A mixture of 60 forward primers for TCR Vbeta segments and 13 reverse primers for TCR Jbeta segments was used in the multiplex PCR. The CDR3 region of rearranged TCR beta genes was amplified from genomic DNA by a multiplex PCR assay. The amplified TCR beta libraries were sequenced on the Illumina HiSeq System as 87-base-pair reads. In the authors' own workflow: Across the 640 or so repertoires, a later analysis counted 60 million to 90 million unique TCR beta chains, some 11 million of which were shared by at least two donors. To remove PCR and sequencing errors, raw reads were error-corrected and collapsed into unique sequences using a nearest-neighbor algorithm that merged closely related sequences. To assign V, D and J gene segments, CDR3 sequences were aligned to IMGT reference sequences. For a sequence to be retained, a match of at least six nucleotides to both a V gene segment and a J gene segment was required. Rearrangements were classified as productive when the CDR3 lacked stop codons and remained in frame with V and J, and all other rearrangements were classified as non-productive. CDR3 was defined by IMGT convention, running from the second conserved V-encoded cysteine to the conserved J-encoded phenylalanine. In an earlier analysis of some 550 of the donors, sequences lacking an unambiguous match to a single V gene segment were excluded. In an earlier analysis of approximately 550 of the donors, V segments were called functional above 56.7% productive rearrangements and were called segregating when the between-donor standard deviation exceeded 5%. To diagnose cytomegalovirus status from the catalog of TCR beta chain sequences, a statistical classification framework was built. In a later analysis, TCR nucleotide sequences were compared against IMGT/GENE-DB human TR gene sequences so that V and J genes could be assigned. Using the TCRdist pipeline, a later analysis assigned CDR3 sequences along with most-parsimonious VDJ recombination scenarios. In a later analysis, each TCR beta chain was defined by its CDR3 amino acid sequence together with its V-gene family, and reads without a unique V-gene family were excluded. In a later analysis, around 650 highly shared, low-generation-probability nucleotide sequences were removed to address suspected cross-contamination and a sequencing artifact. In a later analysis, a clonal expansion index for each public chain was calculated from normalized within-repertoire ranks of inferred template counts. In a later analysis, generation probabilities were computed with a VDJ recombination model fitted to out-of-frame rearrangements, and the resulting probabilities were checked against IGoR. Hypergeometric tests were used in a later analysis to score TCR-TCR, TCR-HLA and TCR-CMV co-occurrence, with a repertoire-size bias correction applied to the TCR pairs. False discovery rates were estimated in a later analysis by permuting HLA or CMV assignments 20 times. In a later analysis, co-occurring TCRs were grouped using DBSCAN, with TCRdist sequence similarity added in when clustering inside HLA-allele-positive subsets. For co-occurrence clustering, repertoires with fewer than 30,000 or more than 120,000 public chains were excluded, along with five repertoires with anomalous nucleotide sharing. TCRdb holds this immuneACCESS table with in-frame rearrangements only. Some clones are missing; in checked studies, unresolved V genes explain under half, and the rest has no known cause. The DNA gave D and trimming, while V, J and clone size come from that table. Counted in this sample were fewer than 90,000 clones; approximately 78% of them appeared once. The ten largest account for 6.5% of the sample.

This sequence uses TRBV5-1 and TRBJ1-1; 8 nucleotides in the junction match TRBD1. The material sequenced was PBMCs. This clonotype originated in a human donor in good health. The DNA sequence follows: TGCGCCAGCAGCTTTGGGGGACAGGAGTACACTGAAGCTTTCTTT. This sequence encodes CASSFGGQEYTEAFF.